The 11 T cell receptor beta chains reported below all come from one sample, sequenced in a study of siplizumab effects on memory and regulatory T cells. Libraries were prepared by immunoSEQ multiplex PCR; TCRdb keeps only in-frame clonotypes and omits some of them. This sample has roughly 120,000 clones, with around nine tenths found just once. The specimen sequenced was CD4+ T cells sorted from blood. All receptors come from a human donor in good health.

The chain links TRBV6-5 to TRBJ1-1; D ambiguous. The ends were cut back, 2 bases at V and 1 base at J, with 5 bases in the middle. The CDR3 extends over 13 amino acids. The germline V gene has CDR1 MNHEY and CDR2 SVGAGI. The CDR3 region is CASSYGSNTEAFF. The CDR3 DNA follows: TGTGCCAGCAGTTACGGGTCGAACACTGAAGCTTTCTTT.

The V and J genes are TRBV5-1 and TRBJ1-5; D unresolved. The CDR3 is 14 amino acids. V lost 0 bases and J lost 0, with 4 bases in between. Germline V CDR1 and CDR2: SGHRS, YFSETQ. Here the CDR3 reads CASSLAPSNQPQHF. The CDR3 DNA sequence: TGCGCCAGCAGCTTGGCCCCTAGCAATCAGCCCCAGCATTTT.

The chain employs TRBV11-2 and TRBJ2-7; D is uncertain. V shed 6 bases and J shed 2 bases, with 11 bases lying between them. Germline CDR1 SGHAT, CDR2 FQNNGV. CDR3 length: 13 amino acids. The CDR3 spells CASRAIGTYEQYF. The CDR3 DNA is TGTGCCAGCAGAGCGATAGGGACCTACGAGCAGTACTTC.

The chain links TRBV10-3 to TRBJ1-5, with D hard to call. CDR3 size: 13 residues. Trimming cost V 8 bases and J 5 bases, with 13 bases left between them. Germline CDR1 is ENHRY and CDR2 is SYGVKD. The CDR3 here is CAISANRDQPQHF. In DNA, the CDR3 is TGTGCCATCTCGGCTAACCGCGATCAGCCCCAGCATTTT.

The CDR3 DNA reads TGTGCCACCAGCTTCTCTCTGGGACAAAACACAGATACGCAGTATTTT. This gives the protein CATSFSLGQNTDTQYF. The chain links TRBV15 to TRBJ2-3; TRBD1 might be the D (6 bases). The CDR3 runs 16 residues. The germline V gene encodes CDR1 LNHNV and CDR2 YYDKDF (reference sequence). The V end was cut by 5 bases, the J end by 2 bases, with 17 bases between.

The chain joins TRBV5-1 to TRBJ1-1; the D is unclear. In germline, CDR1 is SGHRS, CDR2 YFSETQ. The CDR3 contains 16 residues. V was clipped by 2 bases and J by 0 bases, with 14 bases between them. The CDR3 reads CASSLGSTNLNTEAFF. The CDR3, as DNA: TGCGCCAGCAGCTTAGGGTCCACCAATTTGAACACTGAAGCTTTCTTT.

The chain links TRBV11-3 to TRBJ2-3; 7 bases align to TRBD2. CDR1 SGHNT and CDR2 YENEEA come from the germline V gene. The CDR3 spans 18 residues. Unmatched junction bases numbered 12, after V lost 1 base and J lost 2 bases. The CDR3 region is CASSLGLTASGLTDTQYF. CDR3 nucleotides: TGTGCCAGCAGCTTAGGTCTTACGGCTAGCGGCCTCACAGATACGCAGTATTTT.

The J gene is TRBJ2-3, the V gene TRBV29-1, with D perhaps given as TRBD1 or TRBD2 (6 bases each). V lost 4 bases to trimming and J lost 2 bases, with 10 bases between them. The CDR3 is made up of 13 amino acids. Germline lookup yields CDR1 SQVTM and CDR2 ANQGSEA. DNA for the CDR3: TGCAGCGTTGCCGGGGGCTTCACAGATACGCAGTATTTT. This encodes CSVAGGFTDTQYF.

The rearrangement links TRBV4-1 to TRBJ1-5; TRBD1 might be the D (5 bases). The ends were cut back, 1 base at V and 1 base at J, with 14 bases in the middle. The CDR3 runs 17 residues. Per germline, CDR1 MGHRA and CDR2 YSYEKL. The CDR3 nucleotides read TGCGCCAGCAGCCAAGCTAGGGGAGGAGGCAGCAATCAGCCCCAGCATTTT. Translating gives CASSQARGGGSNQPQHF.

This rearrangement joins TRBV19 to TRBJ1-5; D unclear. The CDR3 spans 15 residues. Germline CDR1 reads LNHDA; CDR2 reads SQIVND (reference sequence). V lost 1 base, J lost 9 bases, and 16 bases lay in between. The CDR3 is CASSIVEPSTRPQHF. The DNA for the CDR3 is TGTGCCAGTAGTATAGTCGAGCCCAGCACTCGGCCCCAGCATTTT.

This chain connects TRBV5-1 to TRBJ2-5, with D unresolved. In germline, CDR1 is SGHRS, CDR2 YFSETQ. CDR3 length: 14 residues. With 2 bases removed from V and 1 base from J, the gap between germline ends came to 9 bases. The CDR3 loop is CASSFSRFQETQYF. CDR3 DNA: TGCGCCAGCAGCTTCTCAAGGTTCCAAGAGACCCAGTACTTC.